These 29 T cell receptor beta chains share one sample of origin, sequenced in a study of cytomegalovirus exposure and HLA in healthy donors. PCR used 60 Vbeta primers and 13 Jbeta primers. Generated by immunoSEQ multiplex PCR, the TCRdb table keeps only in-frame clones and is missing some. Of about 170,000 clones listed, 85% are singletons. Sequencing input: PBMCs. Every receptor here comes from a young man in good health and CMV-seropositive.

The gene calls are TRBV29-1 and TRBJ1-1; no firm D call. CDR3 size: 12 residues. Trimming pared 8 bases from V and 8 bases from J, leaving 18 bases between. Germline V gene lookup returns CDR1 SQVTM and CDR2 ANQGSEA. This chain's CDR3 is CSSGRGGGEAFF. CDR3 nucleotides: TGCAGCTCTGGGCGAGGTGGAGGGGAAGCTTTCTTT. Supplemented by reference TRBV29-1 and TRBJ1-1, the full variable domain reads SAVISQKPSRDICQRGTSLTIQCQVDSQVTMMFWYRQQPGQSLTLIATANQGSEATYESGFVIDKFPISRPNLTFSTLTVSNMSPEDSSIYLCSSGRGGGEAFFGQGTRLTVV.

V gene TRBV5-6 combines with J gene TRBJ2-7; 8 bases are a match to TRBD1. V shed 4 bases and J 0 bases; nucleotides not matched to a gene: 18. Germline V CDR1 and CDR2: SGHDT, YYEEEE. The CDR3 has 19 residues. The CDR3 bases are TGTGCCAGCAGCCGCATTGTGGGACAGGCCACCCCCGACTCCTACGAGCAGTACTTC. Its protein product is CASSRIVGQATPDSYEQYF.

The CDR3 loop is CASSQSGTSNKEELFF. CDR3 coding DNA: TGCGCCAGCAGCCAAAGCGGGACTAGCAATAAGGAGGAGCTGTTTTTT. The V and J genes are TRBV4-1 and TRBJ2-2, with 9 bases identical to TRBD2. The CDR3 extends over 16 amino acids. J was trimmed by 10 bases and V by 2 bases; bases with no gene match: 11. CDR1 and CDR2 (germline): MGHRA, YSYEKL.

V gene TRBV7-9 combines with J gene TRBJ1-1; possible D gene TRBD1, 6 bases. With 6 bases removed from V and 0 bases from J, the gap between germline ends came to 17 bases. The CDR3 extends over 16 amino acids. Germline CDR1 SEHNR, CDR2 FQNEAQ (reference sequence). The chain's CDR3 is CASRRWTGQLNTEAFF. CDR3 coding DNA: TGTGCCAGCAGACGATGGACGGGACAATTGAACACTGAAGCTTTCTTT.

This clone appeared a few times. The chain recombines TRBV5-6 with TRBJ1-4, with D uncertain. The CDR3 has 14 residues. Deletions cut 2 bases from V and 1 base from J, with 6 bases between. Germline V gene data show CDR1 as SGHDT and CDR2 as YYEEEE. The CDR3 nucleotides read TGTGCCAGCAGCTTTGGCAGAACTAATGAAAAACTGTTTTTT. It yields the protein CASSFGRTNEKLFF.

V gene TRBV6-6 combines with J gene TRBJ1-6; D remains unclear. Deletions cut 0 bases from V and 9 bases from J, with 12 bases between. This CDR3 is built from 15 residues. Germline V CDR1 and CDR2: MNHNY, SVGAGI (reference sequence). In DNA, the CDR3 is TGTGCCAGCAGTTACTCCGGGATTGTGAGTTCACCCCTCCACTTT. Encoded protein: CASSYSGIVSSPLHF.

This clone was detected once. The genes are TRBV5-1 and TRBJ2-5, with TRBD2 matching over 8 bases. V gave up 0 bases and J gave up 5 bases; unmatched junction bases: 6. CDR1 is SGHRS and CDR2 is YFSETQ in the germline V gene. The CDR3 spans 15 residues. The CDR3: CASSLDPGGLETQYF. CDR3 nucleotides: TGCGCCAGCAGCTTGGACCCGGGAGGGCTTGAGACCCAGTACTTC.

There are a few counts of this clone. The rearrangement joins TRBV19 to TRBJ1-1, with no clear D. The V end was cut by 8 bases, the J end by 0 bases, with 7 bases between. Germline V gives CDR1 LNHDA, CDR2 SQIVND (reference sequence). This CDR3 spans 12 amino acids. In nucleotides, the CDR3 is TGTGCCAGTTCCAGTGTGAACACTGAAGCTTTCTTT. This codes for CASSSVNTEAFF.

The rearrangement uses TRBV6-5 and TRBJ2-5, with D maybe TRBD2 (7 bases). The germline gives CDR1 MNHEY, CDR2 SVGAGI. Trimming stripped 0 bases from V and 1 base from J, with 12 bases between. The length of the CDR3 is 16 residues. The DNA of the CDR3 is TGTGCCAGCAGTTACTCGATGGGAGGGGGCCAAGAGACCCAGTACTTC. It specifies CASSYSMGGGQETQYF.

The CDR3 DNA follows: TGTGCCAGCAGCCCAGGACCGCCCCAAGGGACTTACGAGCAGTACGTC. Amino acids: CASSPGPPQGTYEQYV. The chain employs TRBV7-6 and TRBJ2-7, with a tentative D call TRBD2 (6 bases). Between the trimmed V and J ends, which lost 5 bases and 4 bases, there was a span of 21 bases. CDR3 length equals 16 residues. Germline V gene lookup returns CDR1 SGHVS and CDR2 FNYEAQ.

The rearrangement uses TRBV7-8 and TRBJ1-5; D is ambiguous. The germline CDR1 and CDR2 sequences are SGHVS and FQNEAQ. The CDR3 extends over 13 amino acids. V was cut by 5 bases and J by 0 bases, with 5 bases left in between. As DNA, the CDR3 is TGTGCCAGCAGCGGCAATAGCAATCAGCCCCAGCATTTT. Translation: CASSGNSNQPQHF.

The chain employs TRBV7-9 and TRBJ1-6, with TRBD1 matching over 9 bases. This CDR3 has 15 amino acids. Germline values: CDR1 SEHNR, CDR2 FQNEAQ (reference sequence). V gave up 4 bases and J gave up 8 bases; unmatched junction bases: 6. CDR3 protein: CASSYQQGADSPLHF. The DNA for the CDR3 is TGTGCCAGCAGCTATCAACAGGGGGCCGATTCACCCCTCCACTTT.

The CDR3 bases are TGCGCCAGCAGCTTGGTTGGAGGACTAACTGGGTATGGCTACACCTTC. Its translation is CASSLVGGLTGYGYTF. This sequence joins TRBV5-1 and TRBJ1-2, with no clear D. Germline-derived CDR1 and CDR2 are SGHRS and YFSETQ. CDR3 size: 16 residues. V dropped 0 bases and J dropped 5 bases, with 17 bases sitting between them.

This chain connects TRBV5-5 to TRBJ2-3; tentatively, D is TRBD1 (5 bases). Trimming took 4 bases from V and 1 from J, leaving 10 bases between them. The CDR3 contains 14 residues. Germline CDR1 and CDR2: SGHKS and YYEKEE (reference sequence). The CDR3: CASSAQTGTDTQYF. In DNA form, the CDR3 reads TGTGCCAGCAGCGCCCAGACAGGCACAGATACGCAGTATTTT.

This clone showed up just once. V is TRBV4-2 and J is TRBJ2-1; TRBD2 aligns across 7 bases. Germline V gene lookup returns CDR1 LGHNA and CDR2 YNFKEQ. V was clipped by 1 base and J by 0 bases; unmatched bases: 6. The CDR3 covers 17 residues. The CDR3 loop is CASSQGGSIGSYNEQFF. DNA of the CDR3: TGTGCCAGCAGCCAAGGCGGGAGTATAGGCTCCTACAATGAGCAGTTCTTC.

This clone appeared once. One junction end does not reproduce the germline sequence, and a read error may be involved. The chain has TRBV7-9 and TRBJ2-7; D might be TRBD1 (5 bases). The CDR3 is 14 amino acids. Germline loops: CDR1 SEHNR, CDR2 FQNEAQ (reference sequence). CDR3: CSSSHEGVTYEQYF. DNA for the CDR3: TGTTCCAGCAGCCATGAAGGGGTAACCTACGAGCAGTACTTC.

In DNA form, the CDR3 reads TGTGCCAGCAGGGTAGCTGGGAGCGGATTATATGAGCAGTTCTTC. Protein product: CASRVAGSGLYEQFF. The chain recombines TRBV6-5 with TRBJ2-1, with D possibly being TRBD2 (5 bases). Germline lookup yields CDR1 MNHEY and CDR2 SVGAGI. The CDR3 spans 15 residues. Trimming took off 6 bases at V and 8 bases at J, with 20 bases between the two ends.

The gene calls are TRBV29-1 and TRBJ2-5, with TRBD1 as a possible D gene (5 bases). The CDR3 loop spans 13 amino acids. Trimming stripped 6 bases from V and 1 base from J, with 12 bases between. In germline, CDR1 is SQVTM, CDR2 ANQGSEA. This CDR3 is CSVGHRLQETQYF. The CDR3 nucleotides are TGCAGCGTGGGCCACAGGCTCCAAGAGACCCAGTACTTC.

J is TRBJ2-3 and V is TRBV13; D gene ambiguous. CDR1 PRHDT and CDR2 FYEKMQ come from the germline V gene (reference sequence). The CDR3 is 13 residues long. V lost 5 bases and J 3 bases, leaving 9 bases between the germline ends. DNA for the CDR3: TGTGCCAGCAGCGATAGCCGGACAGATACGCAGTATTTT. It translates to CASSDSRTDTQYF.

Of note for this clone: Other DNA sequences of this sample code for an identical CDR3. V is TRBV19 and J is TRBJ1-1; possible D gene TRBD1, 5 bases. The CDR3 covers 13 residues. Germline loops: CDR1 LNHDA, CDR2 SQIVND (reference sequence). Trimming left V 2 bases short and J 6 bases short, with 10 bases between. This chain's CDR3 is CASSITGGAEAFF. CDR3 DNA sequence: TGTGCCAGTAGTATAACCGGGGGGGCTGAAGCTTTCTTT.

This clone was observed once. One end of the junction does not line up with germline, which may come from a read error. Other DNA sequences in this sample translate to the same CDR3. V gene TRBV7-3 combines with J gene TRBJ1-1; 8 bases line up with TRBD1. CDR1 is SGHTA, CDR2 FQGTGA, per germline. The CDR3 has 14 residues. The CDR3 nucleotides are TGTGCTAGCAGTTTAACAGGGGGTGACGCTGAAGCTTTCTTT. Residues: CASSLTGGDAEAFF.

This chain connects TRBV4-3 to TRBJ2-7, with TRBD1 matching over 10 bases. After removal of 0 bases from V and 5 bases from J, the junction contained 13 bases not matched to a gene. In germline, CDR1 is LGHNA, CDR2 YSLEER. The CDR3 is 18 amino acids. Here the CDR3 DNA reads TGCGCCAGCAGCCAAGATGGAAGGGGACAGGGGATAGCCCACGAGCAGTACTTC. Its protein product is CASSQDGRGQGIAHEQYF.

In this sample, this clone turned up once. The V call is TRBV19, the J call TRBJ1-5, with 7 bases fitting TRBD1. The ends lost 1 base at V and 11 bases at J; junction bases unmatched: 8. Germline lookup yields CDR1 LNHDA and CDR2 SQIVND (reference sequence). The length of the CDR3 is 14 residues. The CDR3 coding sequence is TGTGCCAGTAGTATAGGAACAGGGGACCAGTCCCAGCATTTT. This sequence encodes CASSIGTGDQSQHF.

This clone was found a few times. The genes are TRBV6-9 and TRBJ2-5; 7 bases agree with TRBD1. This CDR3 region has 15 residues. Germline V gives CDR1 MNHGY, CDR2 SVAAGI. Unmatched junction bases numbered 13, after V lost 8 bases and J lost 4 bases. Written as DNA, the CDR3 is TGTGCCAGCGGGAAAGGGGGCGGCGTGGTAGAGACCCAGTACTTC. Translation: CASGKGGGVVETQYF.

The chain has TRBV7-9 and TRBJ2-7, with 14 bases fitting TRBD2. This CDR3 comprises 16 residues. V shed 5 bases and J 2 bases; nucleotides not matched to a gene: 5. The germline V gene encodes CDR1 SEHNR and CDR2 FQNEAQ (reference sequence). The CDR3 DNA sequence: TGTGCCAGCAGCCAAGGACTAGCGGGAGGACCCTACGAGCAGTACGTC. Translating it yields CASSQGLAGGPYEQYV.

The V call is TRBV29-1, the J call TRBJ2-5, with a weak D call TRBD1 (6 bases). Germline CDR1 SQVTM, CDR2 ANQGSEA. V shed 7 bases and J shed 0 bases, with 9 bases lying between them. The CDR3 has 12 amino acids. The CDR3 DNA is TGCAGCGCCCGGACAGACCAAGAGACCCAGTACTTC. Translated, it gives CSARTDQETQYF.

This clone appeared a single time. The chain joins TRBV5-8 to TRBJ2-1; 9 positions agree with TRBD1. Germline trimming cut 4 bases from V and 7 bases from J; bases unmatched to any gene: 9. Germline assignment: CDR1 SGHTS and CDR2 YDEGEE. The CDR3 consists of 15 residues. DNA of the CDR3: TGTGCCAGCAGCCTGGACAGGGGAGTCCTTAATGAGCAGTTCTTC. Translated, it gives CASSLDRGVLNEQFF.

The V and J genes are TRBV7-8 and TRBJ2-1; 11 positions match TRBD2. Germline V CDR1 and CDR2: SGHVS, FQNEAQ. CDR3 length: 17 amino acids. Losses at the gene ends were 5 bases for V and 1 base for J; bases not matched to a gene: 7. Here the CDR3 reads CASSTRRTSGSYNEQFF. The CDR3 DNA is TGTGCCAGCAGCACACGTCGGACTAGCGGGTCCTACAATGAGCAGTTCTTC.

The chain has TRBV7-9 and TRBJ2-5; TRBD1 matches 7 bases. The CDR3 totals 16 residues. Looked up from germline, CDR1 is SEHNR and CDR2 is FQNEAQ (reference sequence). V was clipped by 1 base and J by 5 bases; unmatched bases: 10. The CDR3 sequence: CASSLEETGSRETQYF. Written as DNA, the CDR3 is TGTGCCAGCAGCTTAGAGGAGACAGGGTCCCGGGAGACCCAGTACTTC.